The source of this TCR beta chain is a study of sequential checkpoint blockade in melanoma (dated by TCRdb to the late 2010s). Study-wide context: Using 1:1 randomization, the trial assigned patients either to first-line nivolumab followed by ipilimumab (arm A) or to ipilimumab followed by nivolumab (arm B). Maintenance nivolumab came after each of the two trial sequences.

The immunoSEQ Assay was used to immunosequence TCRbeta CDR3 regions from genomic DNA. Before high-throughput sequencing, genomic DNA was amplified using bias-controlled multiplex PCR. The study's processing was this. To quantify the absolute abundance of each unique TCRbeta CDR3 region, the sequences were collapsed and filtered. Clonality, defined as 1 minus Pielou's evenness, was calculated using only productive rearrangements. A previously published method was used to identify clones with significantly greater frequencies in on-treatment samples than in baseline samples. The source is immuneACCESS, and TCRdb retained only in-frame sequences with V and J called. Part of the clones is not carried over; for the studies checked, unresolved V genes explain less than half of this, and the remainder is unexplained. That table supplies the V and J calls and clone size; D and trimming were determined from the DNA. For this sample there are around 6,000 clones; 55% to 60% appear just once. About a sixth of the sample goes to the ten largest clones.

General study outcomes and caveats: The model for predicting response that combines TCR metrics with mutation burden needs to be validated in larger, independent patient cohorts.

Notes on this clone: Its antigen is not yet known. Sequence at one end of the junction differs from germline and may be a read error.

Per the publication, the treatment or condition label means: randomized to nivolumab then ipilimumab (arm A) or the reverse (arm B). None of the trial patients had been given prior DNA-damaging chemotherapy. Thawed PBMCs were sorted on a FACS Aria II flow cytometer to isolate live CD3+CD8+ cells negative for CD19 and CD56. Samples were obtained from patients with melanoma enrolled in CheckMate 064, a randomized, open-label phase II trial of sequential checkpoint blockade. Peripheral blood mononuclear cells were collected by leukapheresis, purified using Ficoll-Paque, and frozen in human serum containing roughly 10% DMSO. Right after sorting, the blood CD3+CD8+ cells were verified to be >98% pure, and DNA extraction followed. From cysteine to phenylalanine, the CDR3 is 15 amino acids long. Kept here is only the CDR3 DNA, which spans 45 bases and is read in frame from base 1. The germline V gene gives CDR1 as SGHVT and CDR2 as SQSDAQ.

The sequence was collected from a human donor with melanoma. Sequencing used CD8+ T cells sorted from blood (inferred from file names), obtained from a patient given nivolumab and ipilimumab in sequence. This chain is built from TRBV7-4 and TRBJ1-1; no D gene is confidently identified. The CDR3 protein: CASSLGPSGNSEAFF. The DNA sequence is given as TGTGCCAGCAGTTTAGGGCCCTCGGGGAACTCTGAAGCTTTCTTT. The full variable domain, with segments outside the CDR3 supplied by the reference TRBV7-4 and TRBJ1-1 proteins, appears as GAGVSQSPRYKVAKRGRDVALRCDSISGHVTLYWYRQTLGQGSEVLTYSQSDAQRDKSGRPSGRFSAERPERSVSTLKIQRTEQGDSAVYLCASSLGPSGNSEAFFGQGTRLTVV.